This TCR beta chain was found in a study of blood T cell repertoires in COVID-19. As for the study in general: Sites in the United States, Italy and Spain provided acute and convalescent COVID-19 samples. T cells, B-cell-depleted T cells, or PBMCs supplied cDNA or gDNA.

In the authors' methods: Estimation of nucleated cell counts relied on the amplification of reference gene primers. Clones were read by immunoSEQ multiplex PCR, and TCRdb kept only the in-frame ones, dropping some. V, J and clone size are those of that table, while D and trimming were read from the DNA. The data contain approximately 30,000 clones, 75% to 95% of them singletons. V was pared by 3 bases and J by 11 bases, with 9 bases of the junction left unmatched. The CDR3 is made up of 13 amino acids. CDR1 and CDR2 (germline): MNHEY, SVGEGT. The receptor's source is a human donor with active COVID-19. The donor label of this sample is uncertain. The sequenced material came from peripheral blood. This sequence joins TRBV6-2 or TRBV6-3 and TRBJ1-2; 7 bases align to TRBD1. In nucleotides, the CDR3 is TGTGCCAGCAGTTATATCGGACAGGCCGTGTACACCTTC. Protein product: CASSYIGQAVYTF.